Below are 31 T cell receptor beta chains sequenced from a single sample in a study of breast tumors, draining lymph nodes, adjacent tissues. TCRdb re-derived calls from the multiplex PCR reads in MiXCR, one entry per CDR3 protein. Here the sample spans about 17,000 distinct CDR3 sequences, about 60% being singletons. The sample was tumor-adjacent breast tissue. The receptors shown here come from a female donor with breast cancer. Some clones in this sample may be carry-over from other donors' samples.

The genes are TRBV20-1 and TRBJ1-5; 10 bases match TRBD1. The CDR3 is 14 amino acids. V lost 3 bases and J lost 5; bases outside the gene matches: 4. Germline V CDR1 and CDR2: DFQATT, SNEGSKA (reference sequence). The CDR3 protein is CSARGQGSDQPQHF. The CDR3 nucleotides read TGCAGTGCTAGGGGACAGGGGTCGGATCAGCCCCAGCATTTT.

V usage is TRBV5-8 and J usage is TRBJ2-7; TRBD1 matches 9 bases. V lost 5 bases and J lost 6; bases outside the gene matches: 6. Germline CDR1 reads SGHTS; CDR2 reads YDEGEE. CDR3 length: 13 residues. The CDR3 reads CASRDRGMSEQYF. The CDR3, as DNA: TGTGCCAGCAGGGACAGGGGTATGAGCGAGCAGTACTTC.

The genes are TRBV5-1 and TRBJ2-7, with D perhaps matching TRBD2 (5 bases). CDR3 size: 13 residues. Germline CDR1 SGHRS, CDR2 YFSETQ. Deletions cut 4 bases from V and 0 bases from J, with 8 bases between. The CDR3 coding sequence is TGCGCCAGCAGCGACCGGGGCTCCTACGAGCAGTACTTC. Translation gives CASSDRGSYEQYF.

The genes are TRBV20-1 and TRBJ2-3; 9 bases line up with TRBD2. This CDR3 is built from 15 residues. Germline assignment: CDR1 DFQATT and CDR2 SNEGSKA (reference sequence). The V gene end was trimmed by 2 bases and the J gene end by 2 bases; junction bases not matched to a gene: 5. The CDR3 loop is CSARPAGGNTDTQYF. The CDR3 DNA follows: TGCAGTGCTAGACCAGCGGGAGGCAACACAGATACGCAGTATTTT.

This clonotype showed up many times. The junction differs from germline at one of its ends, possibly a read error. The chain combines TRBV12-3 or TRBV12-4 with TRBJ1-6; tentative D call: TRBD1 (5 bases). CDR3 size: 15 residues. The CDR3 bases are TGTGCCAGCAGCTTAGCGGGGGGGAGTGGTTCACCCCTCCACTTT. Encoded protein: CASSLAGGSGSPLHF.

This clonotype has ten or more counts. This rearrangement joins TRBV12-5 to TRBJ2-1; the match to TRBD2 covers 15 bases. The germline CDR1 and CDR2 sequences are LGHNT and FRNRAP. V shed 3 bases and J 10 bases; nucleotides not matched to a gene: 10. The CDR3 consists of 17 residues. The CDR3 loop is CASGFYRTSGGAWEQFF. The CDR3 region has the DNA TGTGCTAGTGGTTTCTACAGGACTAGCGGGGGGGCATGGGAGCAGTTCTTC.

This chain joins TRBV20-1 and TRBJ2-1; 9 positions agree with TRBD2. Per the germline V gene, CDR1 is DFQATT and CDR2 is SNEGSKA (reference sequence). V was pared by 6 bases and J by 4 bases, with 7 bases of the junction left unmatched. This CDR3 contains 14 residues. The CDR3 nucleotides are TGCAGTGCCCAAGGGCTAGCGGGGTACAATGAGCAGTTCTTC. Translation gives CSAQGLAGYNEQFF.

This chain links TRBV10-3 with TRBJ2-7, with D perhaps TRBD1 (6 bases). Trimming left V 0 bases short and J 7 bases short, with 7 bases between. This CDR3 is 12 amino acids long. Germline V lookup: CDR1 ENHRY, CDR2 SYGVKD. The CDR3 nucleotides are TGTGCCATCAGTGAGTCTGGACAGGAGCAGTACTTC. Protein sequence: CAISESGQEQYF.

This chain joins TRBV2 and TRBJ2-2; 8 nucleotides align to TRBD2. The ends lost 7 bases at V and 5 bases at J; junction bases unmatched: 6. CDR3 length: 14 residues. In germline, CDR1 is SNHLY, CDR2 FYNNEI. CDR3: CASKSGGRTGELFF. DNA of the CDR3: TGTGCCAGCAAGTCGGGGGGGCGTACCGGGGAGCTGTTTTTT.

This clonotype has more than one count but fewer than ten. This chain connects TRBV4-1 to TRBJ1-4; TRBD1 is a possible D gene (6 bases). The CDR3 length is 16 residues. Trimming stripped 4 bases from V and 6 bases from J, with 18 bases between. Per the germline V gene, CDR1 is MGHRA and CDR2 is YSYEKL. CDR3 amino acids: CASSPHAGRGDEKLFF. CDR3 nucleotide sequence: TGCGCCAGCAGCCCACACGCAGGGAGGGGGGATGAAAAACTGTTTTTT.

This clonotype counts as large. V gene TRBV11-2 combines with J gene TRBJ1-2; the D gene is possibly TRBD1 (6 bases). The CDR3 totals 14 residues. The V end lost 1 base, the J end lost 9 bases, and 15 bases lay between the germline ends. Germline V gene data show CDR1 as SGHAT and CDR2 as FQNNGV. The DNA of the CDR3 is TGTGCCAGCAGCTTAGGTCGCCAGGGGTATCGCTACACCTTC. As protein: CASSLGRQGYRYTF.

The V call is TRBV24-1, the J call TRBJ2-1; D perhaps matches TRBD2 (6 bases). The CDR3 length is 16 residues. V lost 4 bases and J lost 9, with 21 bases in between. Per the germline V gene, CDR1 is KGHDR and CDR2 is SFDVKD. The CDR3 nucleotides are TGTGCCACCAGTGACCCGACACAAGCTGGAGCGGGTGAGCAGTTCTTC. It codes for CATSDPTQAGAGEQFF.

This clonotype was recorded at least ten times. A much more abundant neighbour one base away suggests this may be a read error. J is TRBJ1-6 and V is TRBV5-4; 8 positions agree with TRBD1. The germline V gene has CDR1 SGHNT and CDR2 YYREEE (reference sequence). This CDR3 region has 14 residues. The V segment lost 5 bases and the J segment 8 bases; nucleotides outside the gene matches: 6. Written as DNA, the CDR3 is TGTGCCAGCAGTCAGGACAGGGCTGATTCACCCCTCCACTTT. This translates into CASSQDRADSPLHF.

The rearrangement links TRBV25-1 to TRBJ1-1; TRBD1 matches at 11 bases. This CDR3 contains 12 residues. Germline CDR1 and CDR2: MGHDK and SYGVNS. The J segment lost 11 bases and the V segment lost 1 base, leaving 0 bases of the junction unmatched. The CDR3 region is CASSEWTGGAFF. The CDR3 nucleotides are TGTGCCAGCAGTGAATGGACAGGGGGCGCTTTCTTT.

The chain recombines TRBV6-1 with TRBJ1-3; a weak D match, TRBD1 (6 bases). CDR1 and CDR2 (germline): MNHNS, SASEGT. This CDR3 comprises 13 residues. The V gene lost 4 bases and the J gene lost 4 bases, with 8 bases spanning the gap. CDR3 DNA: TGTGCCAGCAGTGCGGGACAAGGAAACACCATATATTTT. Encoded protein: CASSAGQGNTIYF.

This clonotype has a count of ten or more. A read error is possible here, since a much larger clone lies one base away. The chain combines TRBV20-1 with TRBJ1-2; D possibly corresponds to TRBD1 (5 bases). Germline V gene lookup returns CDR1 DFQATT and CDR2 SNEGSKA (reference sequence). CDR3 length equals 13 residues. The CDR3 reads CSARTGGNYAYTF. CDR3 sequence (DNA): TGCAGTGCTAGGACTGGGGGTAACTATGCCTACACCTTC.

This clonotype is categorized as medium-sized. The CDR3 here is CASSLEGRVNYGYTF. CDR3 coding DNA: TGCGCCAGCAGCTTGGAGGGAAGAGTTAACTATGGCTACACCTTC. The chain has TRBV5-1 and TRBJ1-2; D not certain. The CDR3 is 15 amino acids. Germline V gene lookup returns CDR1 SGHRS and CDR2 YFSETQ. Between the trimmed V and J ends, which lost 0 bases and 1 base, there was a span of 10 bases.

This clonotype occurred many times. This rearrangement joins TRBV10-2 to TRBJ2-1, with 8 bases identical to TRBD2. Germline V lookup: CDR1 WSHSY, CDR2 SAAADI. The CDR3 contains 15 residues. With V trimmed by 4 bases and J by 7 bases, 9 bases remained unmatched. CDR3 sequence: CASSVTGGAMNEQFF. CDR3 in DNA: TGCGCCAGCAGTGTAACCGGGGGGGCAATGAATGAGCAGTTCTTC.

The V and J genes are TRBV9 and TRBJ1-6; the D is unclear. The CDR3 sequence is 15 residues long. The germline V and J ends were trimmed by 4 bases and 6 bases, with 14 bases remaining between them. Germline CDR1 reads SGDLS; CDR2 reads YYNGEE. The CDR3 reads CASSFGSGINSPLHF. The CDR3 DNA reads as TGTGCCAGCAGCTTCGGCAGTGGAATTAATTCACCCCTCCACTTT.

This clonotype is medium-sized within its sample. CDR3 residues: CAWSGSLGTGYGYTF. As DNA, the CDR3 is TGTGCCTGGAGTGGCTCTTTGGGGACAGGCTATGGCTACACCTTC. The rearrangement joins TRBV30 to TRBJ1-2, with TRBD1 identical over 8 bases. The germline V gene has CDR1 GTSNPN and CDR2 SVGIG (reference sequence). Trimming at V came to 1 base and at J to 4 bases, leaving 8 bases not matched to a gene. This CDR3 has 15 residues.

In its sample, this clonotype was seen many times. CDR3 nucleotide sequence: TGTGCCAGCAGTTTCTCGCCGGGACTAGCGGGGGGGCGGGGCACCGGGGAGCTGTTTTTT. This gives the protein CASSFSPGLAGGRGTGELFF. This rearrangement joins TRBV12-3 or TRBV12-4 to TRBJ2-2, with TRBD2 matching 16 bases. The V segment lost 3 bases and the J segment 4 bases; nucleotides outside the gene matches: 11. The CDR3 loop spans 20 amino acids.

The DNA for the CDR3 is TGCGCCAGCGGCCAGGGTCAGCCAGATACGCAGTATTTT. The encoded protein is CASGQGQPDTQYF. The chain couples TRBV3-2 to TRBJ2-3. TRBV3-2 is designated a pseudogene. CDR3 size: 13 residues.

This clonotype has only a few counts. The J gene is TRBJ1-2, the V gene TRBV4-1; D unclear. CDR1 is MGHRA and CDR2 is YSYEKL in the germline V gene. V lost 4 bases and J 8 bases, leaving 14 bases between the germline ends. CDR3 length: 13 amino acids. The CDR3 here is CASSPPGREGYTF. The DNA of the CDR3 is TGCGCCAGCAGCCCCCCTGGGAGGGAAGGCTACACCTTC.

The genes are TRBV7-2 and TRBJ2-1; 8 bases fit TRBD2. In germline, CDR1 is SGHTA, CDR2 FQGNSA. The V and J ends lost 6 bases and 2 bases, in that order; junction bases with no gene match: 9. The CDR3 is 16 amino acids. The CDR3, as DNA: TGTGCCAGCAGACTCCTCGGGGGGGACCCCTACAATGAGCAGTTCTTC. This gives the protein CASRLLGGDPYNEQFF.

This clonotype was picked up many times. This may arise from a read error, as a much more abundant clone is one base away. The V call is TRBV20-1, the J call TRBJ1-2; D is undetermined. Germline V gene data show CDR1 as DFQATT and CDR2 as SNEGSKA (reference sequence). CDR3 length: 16 amino acids. V was shortened by 1 base and J by 4 bases, with 19 bases between the two germline ends. This CDR3 reads CSARVVGITAGYGYTF. CDR3 coding DNA: TGCAGTGCTAGAGTGGTGGGGATTACGGCCGGCTATGGCTACACCTTC.

As regards this clonotype: The missing conserved phenylalanine or tryptophan at the end of this CDR3 makes a read error likely. The rearrangement joins TRBV6-5 to TRBJ2-1, with TRBD2 matching over 13 bases. The germline V gene has CDR1 MNHEY and CDR2 SVGAGI. The CDR3 runs 17 residues. CDR3 DNA: TGTGCCAGCAGTCACTCCGGACTAGCGGGGGCTTTCAATGAGCAGTTCCTC. Amino acid sequence: CASSHSGLAGAFNEQFL.

The chain recombines TRBV15 with TRBJ1-2; D is undetermined. The V gene's germline CDR1 is LNHNV and CDR2 YYDKDF (reference sequence). The V and J ends lost 0 bases and 6 bases respectively, with 8 bases between them. The CDR3 sequence is 13 residues long. CDR3 in amino acids: CATSRDFRDGYTF. CDR3 sequence (DNA): TGTGCCACCAGCAGAGATTTTCGGGATGGCTACACCTTC.

The chain uses TRBV6-5 and TRBJ2-2; 10 nucleotides line up with TRBD2. Trimming took 5 bases from V and 6 from J; bases not matched to a gene: 9. The germline V gene encodes CDR1 MNHEY and CDR2 SVGAGI. The CDR3 is 16 residues long. The CDR3: CASSTPRAGGPGELFF. The CDR3 nucleotides read TGTGCCAGCAGTACCCCCCGAGCGGGAGGGCCCGGGGAGCTGTTTTTT.

Note on this clonotype: A read error may produce the germline difference seen at one junction end. The chain has TRBV15 and TRBJ2-7, with D possibly being TRBD1 or TRBD2 (6 bases each). This CDR3 comprises 14 residues. CDR1 and CDR2 (germline): LNHNV, YYDKDF (reference sequence). DNA for the CDR3: TGTGCCAGCAGCAGGGGCGGGGCCCCGGGCGAGCCACACTTC. This sequence encodes CASSRGGAPGEPHF. The variable domain in full, completed from reference TRBV15 and TRBJ2-7, reads DAMVIQNPRYQVTQFGKPVTLSCSQTLNHNVMYWYQQKSSQAPKLLFHYYDKDFNNEADTPDNFQSRRPNTSFCFLDIRSPGLGDTAMYLCASSRGGAPGEPHFGPGTRLTVT.

By sample share, this clonotype is medium-sized (0.01 to 0.1%). This sequence joins TRBV3-1 and TRBJ1-2, with no clear D. V shed 0 bases and J shed 8 bases, with 13 bases lying between them. CDR3 length equals 14 residues. Germline V lookup: CDR1 LGHDT, CDR2 YNNKEL (reference sequence). The CDR3 here is CASSQEIGFTGYTF. CDR3 coding DNA: TGTGCCAGCAGCCAAGAGATCGGGTTTACCGGCTACACCTTC.

This clonotype was counted a single time. Just one base apart from a much larger clone, this may be a read error. The genes are TRBV18 and TRBJ1-1; 8 bases line up with TRBD1. CDR3 length equals 15 residues. Germline loops: CDR1 KGHSH, CDR2 LQKENI. CDR3 nucleotides: TGTGCCGGCTCACCACAGGGAGACAGGGGCACTGAAGCTTTCTTT. Translating it yields CAGSPQGDRGTEAFF.